This T cell receptor beta chain came from a study of blood T cell repertoires in COVID-19. The overall study: Nucleic acid was either cDNA or gDNA, and it came from T cells, B-cell-depleted T cells, or PBMCs.

In the authors' methods: By means of reference gene primer amplification, nucleated cell counts were estimated. Assay used: immunoSEQ multiplex PCR; TCRdb lists only in-frame clones, some missing. The V and J calls and clone size come from that table; D and trimming were worked out from the DNA. The data show 200,000 to 250,000 clones, about 88% seen once. This clone was picked up one time. The sequence came from a middle-aged man with acute or convalescent COVID-19. Source material: peripheral blood.

The CDR3 bases are TGTGCCAGCTCCCGTCCGGGGATGAACACTGAAGCTTTCTTT. It yields the protein CASSRPGMNTEAFF. The V and J genes are TRBV6-5 and TRBJ1-1; D not certain. V was shortened by 8 bases and J by 0 bases, with 13 bases between the two germline ends. The CDR3 length is 14 residues. Germline V gives CDR1 MNHEY, CDR2 SVGAGI.